This TCR beta chain was recorded in a study of T cells expressing NK-cell markers. For the study at large: Seven HCMV-seropositive donors and one seronegative donor made up the eight sequenced donors. Study outcomes and limitations: Dominant NKG2C+ clonotypes were found to form roughly 1.0-7.0% of CD8+ T cells in five to seven donors.

Germline assignment: CDR1 SGHRS and CDR2 YFSETQ. CDR3 size: 15 residues. For this clonotype: The antigen is undetermined.

Reanalyzing the 5' RACE reads, TCRdb keeps one entry per CDR3 protein, without DNA. The sample table includes fewer than 200,000 distinct CDR3 sequences. Sequenced sample: blood T cells: a sorted CD56 or NKG2C T cell subset, CD4+ or CD8+ T cells, or bulk PBMC T cells (not recorded which). The source of this sequence is a woman aged 18-69 years in good health. The chain recombines TRBV5-1 with TRBJ1-6; the D call of TRBD1 rests on TCRdb alone, since no DNA is present to check it. CDR3 amino acids: CASRLGDSPNSPLHF.